This T cell receptor beta chain was captured in a study of low-dose radiotherapy and immunotherapy resistance in tumors. The authors amplified TCRs for about 18 PCR cycles with a constant-region primer and a V-primer adapter. Amplification (by in vitro transcription) was performed on isolated mRNA. TCRdb redid the calling of the reads with MiXCR, one entry per CDR3 protein. Here the sample spans tens of thousands of distinct CDR3 sequences, 12% being singletons. Time point: before trial treatment. Solid tumors that lacked tumor-infiltrating lymphocytes and were advanced were present in eligible patients. The CDR3 is 18 amino acids. V was clipped by 3 bases and J by 1 base; unmatched bases: 10. CDR1 and CDR2 (germline): LNHDA, SQIVND (reference sequence). This clonotype was counted ten times or more.

This sequence joins TRBV19 and TRBJ2-2; 8 nucleotides match TRBD2. This TCR came from a female donor with ovarian cancer. The sequences come from PBMCs, collected before treatment. CDR3 sequence (DNA): TGTGCCAGTAGTATCTACGGGAGGGGGGCCAAGAACACCGGGGAGCTGTTTTTT. Protein product: CASSIYGRGAKNTGELFF. The whole variable domain, filled in from reference TRBV19 and TRBJ2-2, reads DGGITQSPKYLFRKEGQNVTLSCEQNLNHDAMYWYRQDPGQGLRLIYYSQIVNDFQKGDIAEGYSVSREKKESFPLTVTSAQKNPTAFYLCASSIYGRGAKNTGELFFGEGSRLTVL.